This T cell receptor (beta chain) was found in a study of blood T cell repertoires in COVID-19. Study-level background: Samples taken during acute and convalescent COVID-19 were collected in the United States, Italy and Spain.

Original processing notes: Reference gene primer amplification gave nucleated cell count estimates. This table comes from immunoSEQ multiplex PCR, and its TCRdb copy is limited to in-frame clones, with some not included. The V and J calls and the clone size are those of that table, but D and trimming were determined from the DNA. The sample has around 99,000 clones, less than 85% seen once. The count of this clone is one. Sample: peripheral blood. This clonotype was obtained from a woman of 80 years or more with active or convalescent COVID-19.

Here the CDR3 reads CASSRRDRSGEQYF. Here the CDR3 DNA reads TGTGCCAGCAGTCGCCGGGACAGGTCTGGCGAGCAGTACTTC. The gene calls are TRBV14 and TRBJ2-7, with 8 bases fitting TRBD1. The germline gives CDR1 SGHDN, CDR2 FVKESK. Germline trimming cut 6 bases from V and 6 bases from J; bases unmatched to any gene: 10. This CDR3 contains 14 residues.